This TCR beta chain was recovered during a study of beta chain features in type 1 diabetes. Study details: What patients shared with healthy donors was a similar profile of age, gender and cell yields. The study, taken as a whole, reports: Among patients with Type 1 diabetes, TCRB CDR3s were moderately but significantly shorter in every one of the four CD4+ subsets.

Note on this clone: The antigen is unknown.

The whole isolated RNA underwent reverse transcription, so sequencing captured expressed TCRB transcripts. Sequencing was performed with immunoSEQ multiplex PCR; in TCRdb, only in-frame clones are kept and a portion is missing. The sample records roughly 250,000 clones, about 71% being singletons. V lost 4 bases and J lost 5, with 13 bases in between. Germline CDR1 reads SGHTA; CDR2 reads FQGNSA. This CDR3 region has 14 residues. The sequence came from a young man in good health. The sample comprised naive CD4+ T cells from blood. V is TRBV7-2 and J is TRBJ2-3, with D unresolved. Written as DNA, the CDR3 is TGTGCCAGCAGCTCACCCCCACTTGGAGATACGCAGTATTTT. Translation gives CASSSPPLGDTQYF.